This TCR beta chain was sequenced in a study of CD8+ T cells in alopecia areata (dated by TCRdb to 2017 to 2018). Background for the entire study: The treated patients, all with moderate-to-severe alopecia areata, were enrolled in an open-label pilot trial of oral tofacitinib given at 5 to 10 mg twice daily. Patients received tofacitinib for 6 to 18 months and were then followed off drug for 6 months to check for delayed response and recurrence. For the treated patients, the SALT score, which quantifies what percentage of scalp surface area is affected, served as the measure of disease severity. To study T cell clonal expansion in alopecia areata, the researchers applied high-throughput TCRbeta sequencing to both the C3H/HeJ mouse model and human patients. In humans, TCRbeta sequencing was performed on scalp tissue and on sorted CD4+ and CD8+ peripheral blood T cells from healthy controls and from patients with patchy or totalis/universalis alopecia areata. Biopsies were taken from tofacitinib-treated patients at baseline and at 4 and 24 weeks of treatment, and a later scalp biopsy was taken in several of the tofacitinib-treated patients. Scalp clonality was compared among normal scalp (n=4), patchy alopecia areata scalp (n=8), and alopecia totalis/universalis scalp (n=8). RNA came from the PAXgene miRNA kit for fixed scalp, the miRNeasy kit for PBMCs, and the RNeasy kit for mouse skin. immunoSEQ multiplex PCR using 35 Vbeta forward primers and 13 Jbeta reverse primers was used to amplify TCRbeta CDR3 regions. The study at large found these results: Because the treated cohort was small and had just a single nonresponder, larger studies are needed to establish links between baseline CD8+ expansion and response. Unlike mouse skin, which is dominated by gammadelta T cells, normal human skin has resident alphabeta T cells that are also sequenced, and this complicates analysis of the scalp TCR repertoire. Compared with mice, TCR sequences shared between patients were less clear, possibly partly because of HLA diversity across the patient population. Compared with normal scalp, lesional scalp had higher clonality and more expanded CD8+ clones, particularly in alopecia totalis/universalis, a pattern that suggests antigenic drive. Tofacitinib significantly lowered scalp clonality and the number of expanded CD8+ clones among the top 100 scalp clones. During tofacitinib treatment, many expanded lesional clones stuck around in both scalp and blood, and this persistence may partly explain why relapse happens after treatment is stopped.

The treatment or condition label here, explained by the study, means: oral pan-JAK inhibitor, 5-10 mg twice daily. From alopecia areata patients, peripheral blood was collected along with lesional scalp punch biopsies. PBMCs were isolated by density centrifugation and stained for CD3, CD4 and CD8, after which CD4+ and CD8+ T cells were sorted on a FACSAria. A note on this clone: Its antigen remains unidentified. Base qualities are not at hand, and no much larger clone is one base apart.

The library was prepared using the immunoSEQ multiplex PCR assay. RNA was extracted from all samples and reverse transcribed into cDNA as template for TCR sequencing. First-strand cDNA was synthesized with SuperScript III using a 2:1 mix of oligo-dT and random hexamers. Amplification bias was assessed with a synthetic immune receptor repertoire, and residual bias was removed computationally. The study's own analysis went as follows. After raw reads were preprocessed to remove errors, the CDR3 was defined following IMGT conventions as running from the conserved cysteine to phenylalanine. Clonality was calculated as 1 minus Shannon entropy normalized by log2 of the number of productive unique TCRs. Whether each scalp clone was CD4 or CD8 was inferred by checking scalp TCRbeta sequences against the CD4 and CD8 repertoires from sorted blood. TCRdb holds this immuneACCESS table with in-frame rearrangements only. Some clones are missing; in checked studies, unresolved V genes explain under half, and the rest has no known cause. That table furnishes V, J and clone size, whereas the DNA furnished D and trimming. Within this sample are 180,000 or so clones, with about 54% of them counted one time only. Around 16% of the sample comes from the top ten.

The material was CD4+ T cells sorted from blood, obtained between weeks 55 and 65, from a patient treated with tofacitinib. This TCR came from a human donor with alopecia areata.

The sequenced DNA: TGTGCCAGCAGCCCCCGCGGACTAGCGGGGTACAATGAGCAGTTCTTC. Its translation is CASSPRGLAGYNEQFF. The chain couples TRBV7-2 to TRBJ2-1; a stretch of 12 junction bases matches TRBD2. The CDR3, from cysteine to phenylalanine, totals 16 residues. CDR3 DNA only is kept here, 48 bases in frame from base 1. Compared with germline, V lacks 5 bases and J lacks 4 bases; bases without a gene match: 6. Reading the germline V gene gives CDR1 SGHTA and CDR2 FQGNSA.